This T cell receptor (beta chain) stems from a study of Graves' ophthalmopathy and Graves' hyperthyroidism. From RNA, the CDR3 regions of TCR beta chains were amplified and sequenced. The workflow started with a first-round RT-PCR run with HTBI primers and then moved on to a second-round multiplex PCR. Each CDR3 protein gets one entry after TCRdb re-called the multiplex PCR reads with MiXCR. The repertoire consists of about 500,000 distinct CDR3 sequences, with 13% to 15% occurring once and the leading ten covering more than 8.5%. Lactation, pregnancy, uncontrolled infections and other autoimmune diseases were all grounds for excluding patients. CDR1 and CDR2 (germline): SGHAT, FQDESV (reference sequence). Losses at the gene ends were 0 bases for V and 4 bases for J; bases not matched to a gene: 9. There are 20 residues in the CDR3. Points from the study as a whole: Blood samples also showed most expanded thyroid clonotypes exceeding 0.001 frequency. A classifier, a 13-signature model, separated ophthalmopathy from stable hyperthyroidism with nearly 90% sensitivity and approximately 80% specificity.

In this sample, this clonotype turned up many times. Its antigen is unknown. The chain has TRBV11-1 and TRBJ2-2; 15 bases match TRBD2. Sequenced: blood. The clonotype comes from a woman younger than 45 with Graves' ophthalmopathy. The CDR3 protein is CASSLALGLAGGRVTGELFF. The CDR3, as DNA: TGTGCCAGCAGCTTAGCGTTGGGACTAGCGGGAGGTCGAGTCACCGGGGAGCTGTTTTTT. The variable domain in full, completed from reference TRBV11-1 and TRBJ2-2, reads EAEVAQSPRYKITEKSQAVAFWCDPISGHATLYWYRQILGQGPELLVQFQDESVVDDSQLPKDRFSAERLKGVDSTLKIQPAELGDSAMYLCASSLALGLAGGRVTGELFFGEGSRLTVL.